This T cell receptor (beta chain) came from a study of blood T cells in healthy people across ages. Whenever a sample was processed, at least 6 million PBMCs were isolated. For the second PCR, which ran for roughly 6 to 12 cycles, a sample-barcoded 5' primer and a J-beta primer mix were used. Per sample, CDR3-containing paired-end reads numbered at least 2.5 million. Via MiXCR, TCRdb re-called the 5' RACE reads, giving one row per CDR3 protein. The data contain about 640,000 distinct CDR3 sequences, roughly 30% of them singletons. J gave up 7 bases and V 7 bases, and 14 bases lay outside the gene matches. Per germline, CDR1 LNHDA and CDR2 SQIVND (reference sequence). CDR3 length: 15 amino acids. This clonotype showed up just a few times.

The chain combines TRBV19 with TRBJ2-5; 8 bases map to TRBD2. The sequence derives from a woman older than 75 in good health. Sequenced input: blood. The CDR3 region has the DNA TGTGCCAGTATCTCGAGCGGGGGCCTCAGGGGGACCCAGTACTTC. It codes for CASISSGGLRGTQYF.